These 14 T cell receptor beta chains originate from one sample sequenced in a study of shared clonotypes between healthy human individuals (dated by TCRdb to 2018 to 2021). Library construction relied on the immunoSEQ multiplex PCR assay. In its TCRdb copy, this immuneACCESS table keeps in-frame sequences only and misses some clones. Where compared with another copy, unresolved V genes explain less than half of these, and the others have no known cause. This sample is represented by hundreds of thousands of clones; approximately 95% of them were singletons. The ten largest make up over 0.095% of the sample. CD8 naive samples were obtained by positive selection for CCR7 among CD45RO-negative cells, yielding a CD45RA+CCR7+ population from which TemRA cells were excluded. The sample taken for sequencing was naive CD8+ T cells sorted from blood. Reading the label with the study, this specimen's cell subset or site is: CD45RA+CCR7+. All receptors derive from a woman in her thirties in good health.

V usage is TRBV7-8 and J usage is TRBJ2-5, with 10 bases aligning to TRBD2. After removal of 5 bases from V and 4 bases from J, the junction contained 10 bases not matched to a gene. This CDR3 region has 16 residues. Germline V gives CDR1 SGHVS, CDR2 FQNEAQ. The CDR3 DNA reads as TGTGCCAGCAGCCGACCTAGCGGGAGTGGGCCAGAGACCCAGTACTTC. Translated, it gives CASSRPSGSGPETQYF.

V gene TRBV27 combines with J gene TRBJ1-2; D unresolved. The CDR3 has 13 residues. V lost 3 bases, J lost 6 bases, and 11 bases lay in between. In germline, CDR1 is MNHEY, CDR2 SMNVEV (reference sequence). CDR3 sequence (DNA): TGTGCCAGCAGTTTTAGTCCACCGGATGGCTACACCTTC. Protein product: CASSFSPPDGYTF.

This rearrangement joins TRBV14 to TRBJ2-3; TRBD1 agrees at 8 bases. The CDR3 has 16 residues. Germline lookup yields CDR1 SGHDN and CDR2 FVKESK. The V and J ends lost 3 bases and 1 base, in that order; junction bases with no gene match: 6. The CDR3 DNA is TGTGCCAGCAGCCACGGGACAGGAGGGGGCACAGATACGCAGTATTTT. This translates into CASSHGTGGGTDTQYF.

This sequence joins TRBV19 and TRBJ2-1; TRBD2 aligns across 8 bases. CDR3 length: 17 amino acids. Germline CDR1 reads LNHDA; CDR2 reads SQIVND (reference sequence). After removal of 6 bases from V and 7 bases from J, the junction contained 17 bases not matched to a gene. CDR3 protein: CASSPIYSGGPENEQFF. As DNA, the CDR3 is TGTGCCAGTAGCCCCATCTATTCGGGAGGGCCAGAGAATGAGCAGTTCTTC.

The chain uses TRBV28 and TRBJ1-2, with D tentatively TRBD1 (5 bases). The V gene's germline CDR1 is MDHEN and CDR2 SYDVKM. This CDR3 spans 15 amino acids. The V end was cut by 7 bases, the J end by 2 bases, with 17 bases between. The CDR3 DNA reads TGTGCCAGCAAACCTTCAGGGACTATCAACTATGGCTACACCTTC. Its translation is CASKPSGTINYGYTF.

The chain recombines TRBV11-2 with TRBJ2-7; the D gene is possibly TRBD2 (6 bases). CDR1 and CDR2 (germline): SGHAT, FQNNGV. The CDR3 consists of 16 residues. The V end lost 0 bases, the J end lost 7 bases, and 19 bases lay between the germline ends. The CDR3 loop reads CASSLEISGTGREQYF. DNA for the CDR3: TGTGCCAGCAGCTTAGAGATTAGCGGCACCGGTCGGGAGCAGTACTTC.

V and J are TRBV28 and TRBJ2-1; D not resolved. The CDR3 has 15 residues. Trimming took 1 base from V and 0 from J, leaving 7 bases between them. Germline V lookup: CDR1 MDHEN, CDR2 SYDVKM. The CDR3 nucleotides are TGTGCCAGCAGTTTATCGGGTCGCTCCTACAATGAGCAGTTCTTC. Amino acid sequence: CASSLSGRSYNEQFF. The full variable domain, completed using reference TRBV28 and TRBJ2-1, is DVKVTQSSRYLVKRTGEKVFLECVQDMDHENMFWYRQDPGLGLRLIYFSYDVKMKEKGDIPEGYSVSREKKERFSLILESASTNQTSMYLCASSLSGRSYNEQFFGPGTRLTVL.

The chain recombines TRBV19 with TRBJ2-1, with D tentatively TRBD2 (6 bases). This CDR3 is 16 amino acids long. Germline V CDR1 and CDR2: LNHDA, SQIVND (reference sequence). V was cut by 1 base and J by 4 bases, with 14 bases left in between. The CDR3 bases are TGTGCCAGTAGTATAGTGGCTAGCGCACAATACAATGAGCAGTTCTTC. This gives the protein CASSIVASAQYNEQFF. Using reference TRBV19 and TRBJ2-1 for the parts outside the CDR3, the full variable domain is DGGITQSPKYLFRKEGQNVTLSCEQNLNHDAMYWYRQDPGQGLRLIYYSQIVNDFQKGDIAEGYSVSREKKESFPLTVTSAQKNPTAFYLCASSIVASAQYNEQFFGPGTRLTVL.

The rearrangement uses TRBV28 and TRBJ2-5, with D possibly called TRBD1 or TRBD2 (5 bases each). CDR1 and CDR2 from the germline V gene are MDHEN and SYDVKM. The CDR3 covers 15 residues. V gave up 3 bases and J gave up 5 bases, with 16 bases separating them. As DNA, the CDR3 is TGTGCCAGCAGTTTGGGGGAGCTGTCCTCGGAGACCCAGTACTTC. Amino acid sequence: CASSLGELSSETQYF.

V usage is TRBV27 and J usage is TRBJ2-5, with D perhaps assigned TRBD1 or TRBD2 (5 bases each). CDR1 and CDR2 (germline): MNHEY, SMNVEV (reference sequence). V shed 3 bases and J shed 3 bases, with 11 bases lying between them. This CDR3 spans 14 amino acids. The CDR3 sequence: CASSFRGVEETQYF. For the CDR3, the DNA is TGTGCCAGCAGTTTTAGGGGAGTGGAAGAGACCCAGTACTTC.

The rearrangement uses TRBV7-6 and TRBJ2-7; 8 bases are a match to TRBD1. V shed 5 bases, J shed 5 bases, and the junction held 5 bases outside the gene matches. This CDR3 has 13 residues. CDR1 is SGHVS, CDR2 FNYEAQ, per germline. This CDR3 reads CASSPTGDHEQYF. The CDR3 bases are TGTGCCAGCAGCCCGACAGGGGACCACGAGCAGTACTTC.

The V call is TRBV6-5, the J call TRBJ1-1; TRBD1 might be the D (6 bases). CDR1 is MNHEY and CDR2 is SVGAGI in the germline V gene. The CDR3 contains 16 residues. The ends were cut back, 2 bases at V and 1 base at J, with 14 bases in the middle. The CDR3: CASSYEQGQPNTEAFF. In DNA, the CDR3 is TGTGCCAGCAGTTACGAACAGGGCCAACCGAACACTGAAGCTTTCTTT.

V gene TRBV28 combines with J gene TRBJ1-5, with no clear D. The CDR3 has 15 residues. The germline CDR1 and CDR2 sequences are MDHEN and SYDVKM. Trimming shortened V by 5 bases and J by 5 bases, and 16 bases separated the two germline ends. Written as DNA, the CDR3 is TGTGCCAGCAGTCCGCCCGGCAGGACTCATCAGCCCCAGCATTTT. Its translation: CASSPPGRTHQPQHF.

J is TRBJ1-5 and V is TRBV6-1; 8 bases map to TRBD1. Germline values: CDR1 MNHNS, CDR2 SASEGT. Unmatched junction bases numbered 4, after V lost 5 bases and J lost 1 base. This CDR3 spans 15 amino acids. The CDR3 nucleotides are TGTGCCAGCAGTTCCGGGACAGGAAGCAATCAGCCCCAGCATTTT. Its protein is CASSSGTGSNQPQHF.